The 5 T cell receptor beta chains presented below share a single source sample, sequenced in a study of CD8 T cells in Susac syndrome. RNA amounts of about 0.5 to 1 ug underwent reverse transcription with random hexamers. Via MiXCR, TCRdb re-called the immunoSEQ multiplex PCR reads, giving one row per CDR3 protein. The sample shows under 200,000 distinct CDR3 sequences, 94% of them seen only once. Sequenced sample: CD4+ T cells from PBMCs. These TCRs come from a human donor with Susac syndrome.

The CDR3 spells CASSSARGNTGGRQYF. The CDR3 coding sequence is TGTGCCAGCAGTTCCGCCAGGGGGAATACCGGGGGTCGGCAGTACTTC. The J gene is TRBJ2-7, the V gene TRBV27; D is possibly TRBD1 (7 bases). The CDR3 sequence is 16 residues long. The germline V gene encodes CDR1 MNHEY and CDR2 SMNVEV (reference sequence). V was trimmed by 4 bases and J by 9 bases, leaving 25 bases between them.

The V and J genes are TRBV29-1 and TRBJ2-3; TRBD2 agrees at 8 bases. The V gene's germline CDR1 is SQVTM and CDR2 ANQGSEA. V dropped 1 base and J dropped 3; count of bases not matched to a gene: 9. The CDR3 covers 16 residues. CDR3 nucleotides: TGCAGCGTTGAAGGTTATGGCGGGGGGTATACAGATACGCAGTATTTT. It translates to CSVEGYGGGYTDTQYF.

The V and J genes are TRBV7-9 and TRBJ2-7; tentative D call: TRBD1 (6 bases). V lost 5 bases to trimming and J lost 7 bases, with 18 bases between them. The CDR3 is made up of 14 amino acids. Per the germline V gene, CDR1 is SEHNR and CDR2 is FQNEAQ (reference sequence). CDR3 region: CASSPQGGRGEQYF. The CDR3 nucleotides read TGTGCCAGCAGCCCACAGGGTGGAAGGGGAGAGCAGTACTTC.

V is TRBV20-1 and J is TRBJ2-7; unclear D gene. The V end lost 2 bases, the J end lost 6 bases, and 8 bases lay between the germline ends. CDR1 DFQATT and CDR2 SNEGSKA come from the germline V gene (reference sequence). The CDR3 has 11 amino acids. CDR3 sequence: CSARRPPEQYF. In DNA, the CDR3 is TGCAGTGCTAGACGTCCCCCCGAGCAGTACTTC.

J is TRBJ2-5 and V is TRBV2; D is undetermined. Germline CDR1 and CDR2: SNHLY and FYNNEI. The germline V and J ends were trimmed by 7 bases and 2 bases, with 11 bases remaining between them. This CDR3 has 13 amino acids. The CDR3 sequence is CASNLAGQETQYF. The DNA of the CDR3 is TGTGCCAGCAATCTGGCAGGTCAAGAGACCCAGTACTTC.